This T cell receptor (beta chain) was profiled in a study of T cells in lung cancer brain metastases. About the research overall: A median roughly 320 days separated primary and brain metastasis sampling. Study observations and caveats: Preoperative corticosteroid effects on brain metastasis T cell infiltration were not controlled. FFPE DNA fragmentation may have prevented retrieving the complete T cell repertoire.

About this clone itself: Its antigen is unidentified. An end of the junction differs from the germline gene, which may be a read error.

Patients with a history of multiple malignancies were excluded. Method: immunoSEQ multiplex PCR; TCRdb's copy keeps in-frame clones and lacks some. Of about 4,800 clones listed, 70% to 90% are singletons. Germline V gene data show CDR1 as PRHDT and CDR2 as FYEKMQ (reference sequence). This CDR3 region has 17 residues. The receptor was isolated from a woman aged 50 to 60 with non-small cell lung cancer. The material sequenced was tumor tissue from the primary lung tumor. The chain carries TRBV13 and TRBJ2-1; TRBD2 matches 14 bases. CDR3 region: CASSLGTSGSSYNEQFF. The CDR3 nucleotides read TGTGCCAGCAGCCTAGGGACTAGCGGGAGCTCCTACAATGAGCAGTTCTTC. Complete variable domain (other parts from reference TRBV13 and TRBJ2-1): AAGVIQSPRHLIKEKRETATLKCYPIPRHDTVYWYQQGPGQDPQFLISFYEKMQSDKGSIPDRFSAQQFSDYHSELNMSSLELGDSALYFCASSLGTSGSSYNEQFFGPGTRLTVL.